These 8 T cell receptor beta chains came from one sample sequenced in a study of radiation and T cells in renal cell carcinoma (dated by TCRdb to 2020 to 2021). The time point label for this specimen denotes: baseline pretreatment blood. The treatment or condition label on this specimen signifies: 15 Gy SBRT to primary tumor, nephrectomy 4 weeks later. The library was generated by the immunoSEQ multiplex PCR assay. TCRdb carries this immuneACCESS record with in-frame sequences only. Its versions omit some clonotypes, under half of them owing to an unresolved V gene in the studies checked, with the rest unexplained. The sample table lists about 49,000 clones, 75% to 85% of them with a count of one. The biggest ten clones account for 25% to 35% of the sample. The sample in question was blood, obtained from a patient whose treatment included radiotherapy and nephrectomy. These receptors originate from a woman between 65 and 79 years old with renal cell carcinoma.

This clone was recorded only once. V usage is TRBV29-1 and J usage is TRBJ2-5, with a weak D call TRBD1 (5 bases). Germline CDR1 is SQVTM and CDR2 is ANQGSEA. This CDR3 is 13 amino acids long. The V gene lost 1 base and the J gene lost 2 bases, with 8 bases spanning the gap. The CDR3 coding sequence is TGCAGCGTTGAAGGACAGTTGCAAGAGACCCAGTACTTC. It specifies CSVEGQLQETQYF.

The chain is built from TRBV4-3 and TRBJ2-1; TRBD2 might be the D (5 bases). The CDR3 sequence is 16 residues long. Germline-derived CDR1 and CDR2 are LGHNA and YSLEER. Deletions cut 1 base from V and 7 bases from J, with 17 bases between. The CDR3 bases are TGCGCCAGCAGCCAAGGCCTAATTTCGGGAATGAATGAGCAGTTCTTC. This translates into CASSQGLISGMNEQFF.

The CDR3 nucleotides are TGTGCCAGCAGCCCGACGACGGGCAACACTGAAGCTTTCTTT. This sequence encodes CASSPTTGNTEAFF. The chain links TRBV14 to TRBJ1-1; no clear D. From germline, CDR1 is SGHDN and CDR2 FVKESK. The V end lost 4 bases, the J end lost 2 bases, and 11 bases lay between the germline ends. This CDR3 has 14 amino acids.

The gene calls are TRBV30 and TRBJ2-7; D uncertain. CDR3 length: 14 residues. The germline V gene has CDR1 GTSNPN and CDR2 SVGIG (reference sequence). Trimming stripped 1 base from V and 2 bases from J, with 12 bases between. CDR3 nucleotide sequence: TGTGCCTGGAGTGAGCTCCCGCCACCCTACGAGCAGTACTTC. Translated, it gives CAWSELPPPYEQYF.

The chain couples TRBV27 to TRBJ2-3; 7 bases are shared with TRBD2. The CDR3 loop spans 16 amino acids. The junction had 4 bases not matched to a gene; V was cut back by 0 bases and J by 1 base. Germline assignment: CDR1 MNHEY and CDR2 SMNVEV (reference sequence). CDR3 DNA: TGTGCCAGCAGTTTATCACCTAGCGGAGGCACAGATACGCAGTATTTT. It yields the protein CASSLSPSGGTDTQYF.

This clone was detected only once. The DNA for the CDR3 is TGTGCCAGCAGTTACTCGATTCAGGTCACCGGGGAGCTGTTTTTT. Translated, it gives CASSYSIQVTGELFF. This chain uses TRBV6-5 with TRBJ2-2; the D is unclear. Trimming removed 0 bases at V and 4 bases at J, with 9 bases between. Germline-derived CDR1 and CDR2 are MNHEY and SVGAGI. This CDR3 has 15 amino acids.

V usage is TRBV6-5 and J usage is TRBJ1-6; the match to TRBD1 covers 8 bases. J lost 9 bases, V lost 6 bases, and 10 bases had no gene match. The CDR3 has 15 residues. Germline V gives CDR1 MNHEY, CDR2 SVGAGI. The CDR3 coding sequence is TGTGCCAGCAGACCGCGACGACAGGGGACTTCACCCCTCCACTTT. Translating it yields CASRPRRQGTSPLHF.

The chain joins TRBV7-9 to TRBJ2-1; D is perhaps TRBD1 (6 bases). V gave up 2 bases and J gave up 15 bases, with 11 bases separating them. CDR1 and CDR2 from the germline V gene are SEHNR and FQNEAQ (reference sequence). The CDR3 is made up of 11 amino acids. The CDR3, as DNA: TGTGCCAGCAGCTTAAGCCAGGGGTGGTTCTTC. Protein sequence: CASSLSQGWFF.